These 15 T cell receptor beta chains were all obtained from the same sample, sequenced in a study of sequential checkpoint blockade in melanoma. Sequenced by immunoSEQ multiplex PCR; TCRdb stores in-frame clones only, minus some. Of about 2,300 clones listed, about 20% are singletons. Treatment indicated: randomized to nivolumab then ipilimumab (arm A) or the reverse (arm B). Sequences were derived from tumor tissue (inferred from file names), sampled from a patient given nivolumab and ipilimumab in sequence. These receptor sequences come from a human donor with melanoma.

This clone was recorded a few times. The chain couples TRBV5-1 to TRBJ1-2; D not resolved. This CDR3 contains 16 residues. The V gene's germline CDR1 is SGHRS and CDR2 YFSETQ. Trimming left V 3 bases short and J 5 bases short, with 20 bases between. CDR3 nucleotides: TGCGCCAGCAGCTCCGGACTCTCACTTGGGGTGTATGGCTACACCTTC. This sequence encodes CASSSGLSLGVYGYTF.

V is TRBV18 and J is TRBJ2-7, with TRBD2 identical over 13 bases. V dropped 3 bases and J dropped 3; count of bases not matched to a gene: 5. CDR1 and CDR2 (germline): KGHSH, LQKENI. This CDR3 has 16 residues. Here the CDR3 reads CASSPTSGGFSYEQYF. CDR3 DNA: TGTGCCAGCTCACCGACTAGCGGGGGGTTCAGCTACGAGCAGTACTTC.

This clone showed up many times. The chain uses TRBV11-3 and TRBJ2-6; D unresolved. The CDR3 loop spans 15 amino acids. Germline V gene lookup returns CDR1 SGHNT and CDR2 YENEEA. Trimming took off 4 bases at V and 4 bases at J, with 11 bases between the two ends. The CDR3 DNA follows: TGTGCCAGCAGCTCCACTGCCGTGGGGGCCAACGTCCTGACTTTC. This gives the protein CASSSTAVGANVLTF.

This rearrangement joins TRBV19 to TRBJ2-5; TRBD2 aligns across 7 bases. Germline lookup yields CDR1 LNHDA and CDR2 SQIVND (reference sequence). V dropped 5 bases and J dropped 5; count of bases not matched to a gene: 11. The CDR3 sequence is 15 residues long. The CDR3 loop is CASSPLGRDRETQYF. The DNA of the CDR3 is TGTGCCAGTAGTCCCCTTGGGAGGGATCGGGAGACCCAGTACTTC.

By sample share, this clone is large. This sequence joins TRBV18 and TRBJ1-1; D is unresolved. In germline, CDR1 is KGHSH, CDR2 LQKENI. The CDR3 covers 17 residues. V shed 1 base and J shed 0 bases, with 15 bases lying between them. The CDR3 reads CASSPLGFETMNTEAFF. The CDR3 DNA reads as TGTGCCAGCTCACCACTGGGTTTTGAGACTATGAACACTGAAGCTTTCTTT.

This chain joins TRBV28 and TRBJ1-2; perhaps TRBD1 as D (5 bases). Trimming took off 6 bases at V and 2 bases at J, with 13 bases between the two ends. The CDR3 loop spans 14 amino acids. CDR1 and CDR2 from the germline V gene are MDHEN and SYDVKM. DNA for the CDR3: TGTGCCAGCAGACCCGGGACGGAAAACTATGGCTACACCTTC. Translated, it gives CASRPGTENYGYTF.

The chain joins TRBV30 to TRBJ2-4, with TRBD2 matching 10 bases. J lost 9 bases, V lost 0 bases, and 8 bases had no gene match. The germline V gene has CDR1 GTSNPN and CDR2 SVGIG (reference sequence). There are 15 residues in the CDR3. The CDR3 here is CAWSVTASGRGIQYF. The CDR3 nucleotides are TGTGCCTGGAGTGTAACGGCTAGCGGGAGAGGCATTCAGTACTTC.

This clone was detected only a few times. The DNA for the CDR3 is TGTGCCAGCAGCCGAGGGGGGATGGGTTCCTACAATGAGCAGTTCTTC. Residues: CASSRGGMGSYNEQFF. The chain combines TRBV6-8 with TRBJ2-1; the D gene could be TRBD1 or TRBD2 (6 bases each). CDR3 length: 16 residues. The germline V gene has CDR1 MNHGY and CDR2 SAAAGT. V was clipped by 6 bases and J by 1 base, with 16 bases between them.

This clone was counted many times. The CDR3 region has the DNA TGTGCCAGCAGCTCCGGCGGACAGGGGTCCTACGAGCAGTACTTC. It encodes CASSSGGQGSYEQYF. The chain links TRBV11-3 to TRBJ2-7; 9 bases map to TRBD1. The CDR3 contains 15 residues. V shed 4 bases and J 1 base; nucleotides not matched to a gene: 5. Germline CDR1 is SGHNT and CDR2 is YENEEA.

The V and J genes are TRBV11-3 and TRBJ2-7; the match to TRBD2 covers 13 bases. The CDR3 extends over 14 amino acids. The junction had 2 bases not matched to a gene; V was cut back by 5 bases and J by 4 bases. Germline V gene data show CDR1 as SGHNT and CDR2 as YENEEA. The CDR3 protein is CASSKLAGGYEQYF. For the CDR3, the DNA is TGTGCCAGCAGCAAACTAGCGGGGGGGTACGAGCAGTACTTC.

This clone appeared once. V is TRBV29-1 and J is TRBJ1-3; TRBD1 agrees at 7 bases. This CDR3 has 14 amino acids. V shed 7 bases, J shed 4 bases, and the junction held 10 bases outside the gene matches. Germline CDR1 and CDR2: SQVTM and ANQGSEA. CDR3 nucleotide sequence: TGCAGCGCCACGACAGGGTATAAGGGAAACACCATATATTTT. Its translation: CSATTGYKGNTIYF.

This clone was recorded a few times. The chain's CDR3 is CASSTGREVTEAFF. The CDR3 bases are TGTGCCAGTAGTACCGGCAGGGAGGTCACTGAAGCTTTCTTT. V gene TRBV19 combines with J gene TRBJ1-1; D possibly corresponds to TRBD1 (5 bases). In germline, CDR1 is LNHDA, CDR2 SQIVND (reference sequence). Between the trimmed V and J ends, which lost 4 bases and 4 bases, there was a span of 13 bases. The CDR3 is 14 amino acids.

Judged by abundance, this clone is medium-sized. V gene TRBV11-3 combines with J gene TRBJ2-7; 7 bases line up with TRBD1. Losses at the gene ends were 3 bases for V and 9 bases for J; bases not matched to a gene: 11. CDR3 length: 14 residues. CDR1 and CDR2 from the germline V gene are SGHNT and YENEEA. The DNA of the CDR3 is TGTGCCAGCAGCTTGGGCAGGGGGTTGCCCTGGCAGTACTTC. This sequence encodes CASSLGRGLPWQYF.

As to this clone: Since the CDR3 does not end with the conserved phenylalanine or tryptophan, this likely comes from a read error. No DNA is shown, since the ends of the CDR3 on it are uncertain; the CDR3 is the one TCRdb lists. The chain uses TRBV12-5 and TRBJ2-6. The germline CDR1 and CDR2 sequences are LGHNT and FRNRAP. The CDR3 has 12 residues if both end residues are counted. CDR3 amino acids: CASGESGLQDKV.

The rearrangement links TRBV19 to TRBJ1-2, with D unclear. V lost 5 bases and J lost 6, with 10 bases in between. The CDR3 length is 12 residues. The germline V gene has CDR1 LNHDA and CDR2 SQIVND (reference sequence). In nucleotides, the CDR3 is TGTGCCAGTAGTCTTCGGAGGGATGGCTACACCTTC. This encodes CASSLRRDGYTF. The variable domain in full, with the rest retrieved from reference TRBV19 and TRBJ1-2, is DGGITQSPKYLFRKEGQNVTLSCEQNLNHDAMYWYRQDPGQGLRLIYYSQIVNDFQKGDIAEGYSVSREKKESFPLTVTSAQKNPTAFYLCASSLRRDGYTFGSGTRLTVV.